This TCR beta chain was identified in a study of cytomegalovirus exposure and HLA in healthy donors. Study findings and constraints: Cytomegalovirus-associated status was assigned to about 180 TCR beta chains. Cytomegalovirus status was reportedly diagnosed by the classifier with high sensitivity and specificity. Subsequent analysis revealed that first-cohort TCR clusters tended to co-occur in the approximately 120 validation repertoires. Testing in vitro showed a few CMV-associated chains specific for CMV antigens.

The data were produced by immunoSEQ multiplex PCR, yet TCRdb's version contains in-frame clones alone and is incomplete. The sample contains around 140,000 clones, 87% of which appear only once. Notes on this clone: Its specificity is unknown.

Germline values: CDR1 SNHLY, CDR2 FYNNEI. The CDR3 loop spans 15 amino acids. Trimming left V 6 bases short and J 5 bases short, with 20 bases between. The sequencing input was PBMCs. The receptor was isolated from a young man in good health and CMV-seropositive. The gene calls are TRBV2 and TRBJ2-7; TRBD2 might be the D (6 bases). CDR3 DNA sequence: TGTGCCAGCAGCCCCTCCGGGACTTGGGGTGACGAGCAGTACTTC. This translates into CASSPSGTWGDEQYF.